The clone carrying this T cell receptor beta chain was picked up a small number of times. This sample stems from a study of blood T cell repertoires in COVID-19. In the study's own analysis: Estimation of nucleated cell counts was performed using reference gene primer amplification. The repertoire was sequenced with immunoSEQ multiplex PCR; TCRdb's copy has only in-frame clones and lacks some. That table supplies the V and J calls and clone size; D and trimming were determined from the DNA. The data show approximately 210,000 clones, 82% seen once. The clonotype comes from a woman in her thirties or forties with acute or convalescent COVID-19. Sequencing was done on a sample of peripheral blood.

Here the CDR3 DNA reads TGTGCCTGGAGTGTACAGGGGGAGCAGTTCTTC. This encodes CAWSVQGEQFF. This chain joins TRBV30 and TRBJ2-1, with 7 bases lining up with TRBD1. CDR1 is GTSNPN and CDR2 is SVGIG in the germline V gene (reference sequence). This CDR3 is built from 11 residues. V lost 0 bases and J lost 10; bases outside the gene matches: 0.